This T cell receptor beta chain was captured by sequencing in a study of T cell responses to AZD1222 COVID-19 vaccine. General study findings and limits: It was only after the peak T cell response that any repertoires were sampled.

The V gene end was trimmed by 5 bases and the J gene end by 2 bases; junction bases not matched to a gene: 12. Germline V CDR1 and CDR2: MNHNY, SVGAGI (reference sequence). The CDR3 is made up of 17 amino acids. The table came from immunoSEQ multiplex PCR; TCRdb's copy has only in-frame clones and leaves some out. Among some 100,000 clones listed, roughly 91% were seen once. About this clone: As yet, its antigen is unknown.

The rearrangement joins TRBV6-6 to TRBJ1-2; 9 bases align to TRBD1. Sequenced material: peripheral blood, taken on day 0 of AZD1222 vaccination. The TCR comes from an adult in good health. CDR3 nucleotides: TGTGCCAGCAGTCTGGGGTGGACAGGGGCCGTCAACTATGGCTACACCTTC. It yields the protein CASSLGWTGAVNYGYTF.